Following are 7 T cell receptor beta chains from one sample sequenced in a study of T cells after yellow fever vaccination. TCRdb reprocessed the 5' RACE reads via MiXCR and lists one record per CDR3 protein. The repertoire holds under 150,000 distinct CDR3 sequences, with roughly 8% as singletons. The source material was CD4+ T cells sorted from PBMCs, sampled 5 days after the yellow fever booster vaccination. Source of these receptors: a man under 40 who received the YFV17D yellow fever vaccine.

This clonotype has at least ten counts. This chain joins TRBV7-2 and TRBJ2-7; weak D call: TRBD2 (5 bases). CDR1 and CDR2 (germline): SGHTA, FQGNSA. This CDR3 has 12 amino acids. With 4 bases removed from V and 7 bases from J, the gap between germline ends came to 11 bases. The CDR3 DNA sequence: TGTGCCAGCAGCTCTTCCTCGGGGGAGCAGTACTTC. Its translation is CASSSSSGEQYF.

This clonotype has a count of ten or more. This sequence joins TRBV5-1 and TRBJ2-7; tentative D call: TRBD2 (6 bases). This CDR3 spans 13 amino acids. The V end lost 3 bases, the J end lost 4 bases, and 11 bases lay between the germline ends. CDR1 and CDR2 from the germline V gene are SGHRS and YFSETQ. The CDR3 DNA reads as TGCGCCAGCAGCTGGGACTCCCGATACGAGCAGTACTTC. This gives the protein CASSWDSRYEQYF.

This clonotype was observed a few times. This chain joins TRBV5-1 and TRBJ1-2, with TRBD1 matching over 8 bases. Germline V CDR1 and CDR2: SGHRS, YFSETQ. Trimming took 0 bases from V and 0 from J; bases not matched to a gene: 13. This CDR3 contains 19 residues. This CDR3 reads CASSLVLRTGRTTNYGYTF. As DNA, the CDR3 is TGCGCCAGCAGCTTGGTTTTACGGACAGGGAGGACTACTAACTATGGCTACACCTTC.

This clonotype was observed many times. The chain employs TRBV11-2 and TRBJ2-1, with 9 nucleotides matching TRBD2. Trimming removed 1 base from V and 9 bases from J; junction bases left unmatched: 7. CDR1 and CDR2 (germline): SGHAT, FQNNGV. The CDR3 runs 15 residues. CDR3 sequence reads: CASSLAGLAGPEQFF. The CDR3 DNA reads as TGTGCCAGCAGCTTAGCGGGACTAGCCGGGCCTGAGCAGTTCTTC.

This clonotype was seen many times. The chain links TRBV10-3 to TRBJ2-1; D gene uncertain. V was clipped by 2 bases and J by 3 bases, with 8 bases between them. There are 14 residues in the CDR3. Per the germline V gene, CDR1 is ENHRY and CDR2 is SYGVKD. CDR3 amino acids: CAISEERGYNEQFF. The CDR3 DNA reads TGTGCCATCAGTGAGGAGCGAGGCTACAATGAGCAGTTCTTC.

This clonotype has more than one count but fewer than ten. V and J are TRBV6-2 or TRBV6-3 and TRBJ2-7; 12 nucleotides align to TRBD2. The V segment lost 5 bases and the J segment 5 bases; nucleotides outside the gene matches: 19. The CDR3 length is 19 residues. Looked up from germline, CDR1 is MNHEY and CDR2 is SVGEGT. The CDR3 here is CASSPKIPGLAGRADEQYF. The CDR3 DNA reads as TGTGCCAGCAGTCCGAAGATACCGGGACTAGCGGGTAGAGCTGACGAGCAGTACTTC.

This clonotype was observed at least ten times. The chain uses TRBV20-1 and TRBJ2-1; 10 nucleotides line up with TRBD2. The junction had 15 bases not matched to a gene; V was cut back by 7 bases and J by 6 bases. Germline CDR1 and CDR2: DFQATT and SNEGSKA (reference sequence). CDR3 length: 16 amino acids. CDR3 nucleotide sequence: TGCAGTGTTCAGTACCCTAGCGGGAGAAGTGGCAATGAGCAGTTCTTC. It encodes CSVQYPSGRSGNEQFF.